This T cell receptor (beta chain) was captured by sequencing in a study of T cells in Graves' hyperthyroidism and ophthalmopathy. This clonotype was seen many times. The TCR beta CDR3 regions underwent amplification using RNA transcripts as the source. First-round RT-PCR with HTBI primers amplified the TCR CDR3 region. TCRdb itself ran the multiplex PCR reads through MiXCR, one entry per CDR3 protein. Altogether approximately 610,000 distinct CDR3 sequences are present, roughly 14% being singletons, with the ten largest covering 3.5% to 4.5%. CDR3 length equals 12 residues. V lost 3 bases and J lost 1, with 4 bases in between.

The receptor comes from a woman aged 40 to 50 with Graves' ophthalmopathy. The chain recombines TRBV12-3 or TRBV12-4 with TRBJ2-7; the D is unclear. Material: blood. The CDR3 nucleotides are TGTGCCAGCAGTTTCTTTTCCTACGAGCAGTACTTC. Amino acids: CASSFFSYEQYF.